The clone carrying this T cell receptor beta chain was observed a handful of times. What it recognizes is unknown. Trimming took 8 bases from V and 8 from J, leaving 18 bases between them. Germline CDR1 and CDR2: MNHEY and SMNVEV (reference sequence). This CDR3 has 13 amino acids. The data are from a study of T cells in Graves' hyperthyroidism and ophthalmopathy. Study overall: At the time of initial diagnosis and before any treatment, peripheral blood was collected.

The patients, who ranged from 18 to 65 in age, presented with newly diagnosed hyperthyroidism lasting under 2 months. Study-level points and caveats: Most clonotypes that expanded in the thyroid above 0.001 also showed up in blood.

TCR beta CDR3 sequences were amplified from RNA transcripts. The TCR CDR3 was amplified in a first-round RT-PCR using the HTBI primer set. Via MiXCR, TCRdb re-called the multiplex PCR reads, giving one row per CDR3 protein. Among about 740,000 distinct CDR3 sequences listed, about 14% were seen once. This rearrangement joins TRBV27 to TRBJ1-2; the D gene is possibly TRBD1 (6 bases). The source material was blood. The clonotype was recovered from a young woman with Graves' hyperthyroidism. CDR3 sequence (DNA): TGTGCCAGCGGTTCAGACAGGCTAAACGGCTACACCTTC. This sequence encodes CASGSDRLNGYTF.